This T cell receptor (beta chain) was sequenced in a study of identical twins. TCRdb re-called the 5' RACE reads through MiXCR, storing one row per CDR3 protein. In the table there are 690,000 or so distinct CDR3 sequences, 8.5% to 9.5% of which are singletons. V gave up 1 base and J gave up 4 bases, with 11 bases separating them. Germline-derived CDR1 and CDR2 are LGHNA and YSLEER. The CDR3 has 14 amino acids. Overall study results and limits: A lower insertion count was a feature of abundant cord blood beta clonotypes, with no such feature in memory repertoires.

The sample holds many counts of this clonotype. Its antigen is as yet unknown. The same data also went into a second study, on yellow fever vaccine responses in identical twins.

The sequence came from a woman aged 18-29 years in good health. The rearrangement uses TRBV4-3 and TRBJ2-7, with no clear D. The sample taken for sequencing was PBMCs. This chain's CDR3 is CASSQAVSRYEQYF. The DNA of the CDR3 is TGCGCCAGCAGCCAAGCGGTCTCCCGTTACGAGCAGTACTTC.